This TCR beta chain was sequenced during a study of cytomegalovirus exposure and HLA in healthy donors. General observations from the study: HLA allele associations emerged for some 16,000 TCR beta sequences in a later analysis, at 0.05 false discovery rate. Common viral pathogens were later found to be apparently linked to several of the most significant clusters.

In regard to this clone: Antigen specificity is unknown.

PCR amplification relied on 60 Vbeta primers (plus 13 Jbeta primers). Under the authors' procedure: Later work found 65 million to 90 million unique TCR beta chains, with approximately 12 million shared. Data came from immunoSEQ multiplex PCR; TCRdb stores just in-frame clones and leaves some out. V and J calls and clone size are copied from that table; D and trimming were computed from the DNA. Here the sample spans 130,000 or so clones, about 10% being singletons. Trimming shortened V by 2 bases and J by 7 bases, and 9 bases separated the two germline ends. The CDR3 is 14 residues long. Germline loops: CDR1 MNHEY, CDR2 SVGAGI.

The sequence was obtained from a woman in her forties in good health and CMV-seropositive. Source material: PBMCs. The chain uses TRBV6-5 and TRBJ1-6, with D perhaps TRBD1 (6 bases). The CDR3 spells CASSYRQENSPLHF. The DNA of the CDR3 is TGTGCCAGCAGTTACCGACAGGAAAATTCACCCCTCCACTTT.